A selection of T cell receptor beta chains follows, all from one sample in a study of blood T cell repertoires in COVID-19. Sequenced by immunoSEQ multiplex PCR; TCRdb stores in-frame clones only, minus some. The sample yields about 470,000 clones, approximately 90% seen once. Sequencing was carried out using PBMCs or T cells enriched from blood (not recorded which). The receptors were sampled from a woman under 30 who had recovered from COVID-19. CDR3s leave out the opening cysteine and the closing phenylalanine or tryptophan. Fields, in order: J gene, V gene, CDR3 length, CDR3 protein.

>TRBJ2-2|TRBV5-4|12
ASSPTPPVRELF
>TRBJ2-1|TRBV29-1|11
SVEEVGGDEQF
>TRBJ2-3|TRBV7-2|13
ASTRGTSGTDTQY
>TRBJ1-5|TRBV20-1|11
SASNREYQPQH
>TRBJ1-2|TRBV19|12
ASTTTDRGHGYT
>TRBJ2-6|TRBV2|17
ASRINRGQGSSGANVLT
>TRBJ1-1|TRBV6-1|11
ASSEHRGAEAF
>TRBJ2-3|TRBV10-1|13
ASSGTSGSTDTQY
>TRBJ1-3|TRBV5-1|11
ASAGLSGNTIY
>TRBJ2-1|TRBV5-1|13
ASSLDRGPYNEQF
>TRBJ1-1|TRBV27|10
ATRDRDTEAF
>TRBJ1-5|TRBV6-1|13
ASSETGIGNQPQH
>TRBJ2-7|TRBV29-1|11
SVVSAVSYEQY
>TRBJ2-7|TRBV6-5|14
ASSSARQGKYYEQY
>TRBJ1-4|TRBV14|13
ASSQGTASNEKLF
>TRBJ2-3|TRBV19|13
ASSMTSGGVDTQY
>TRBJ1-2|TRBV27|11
ASSSDRVGGYT
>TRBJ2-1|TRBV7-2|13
ASSPMTSGTFEQF
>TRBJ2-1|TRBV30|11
AWQSGVANEQF
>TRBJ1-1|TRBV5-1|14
ASSFAIADDTTEAF
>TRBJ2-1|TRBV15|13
ATSRVAGSYNEQF
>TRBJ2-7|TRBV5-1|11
ATSTGPSYEQY
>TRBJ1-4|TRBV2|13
ASSELTSTNEKLF
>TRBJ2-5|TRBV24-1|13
ATSDSEGAGETQY
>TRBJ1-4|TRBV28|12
ASSFTATNEKLF
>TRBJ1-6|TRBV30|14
AWSVGGEPHNSPLH
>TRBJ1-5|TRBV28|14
ASSFTGQGMYQPQH
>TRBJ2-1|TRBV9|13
ASSAWAGLYNEQF
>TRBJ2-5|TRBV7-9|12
ASSQDWIQETQY
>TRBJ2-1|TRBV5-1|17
ASSPSPSGGARSYNEQF
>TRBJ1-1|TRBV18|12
ASSPTRGRTEAF
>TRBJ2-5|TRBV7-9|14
ASSSISGGQEETQY
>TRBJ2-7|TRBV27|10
ASSLLSGEQY
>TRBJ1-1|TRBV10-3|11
AIKTGARAEAF
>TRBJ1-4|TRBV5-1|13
ASSSQTGGNEKLF
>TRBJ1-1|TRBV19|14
ATTYPGGGGITEAF
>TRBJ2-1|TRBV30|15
AWSASFSSGGRNEQF
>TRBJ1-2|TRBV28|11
ASSPSLNYGYT
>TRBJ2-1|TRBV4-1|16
ASSQDRHLAGGYNEQF
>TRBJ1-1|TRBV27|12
ASSLDRKNTEAF
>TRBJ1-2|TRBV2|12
ASSEAASGYGYT
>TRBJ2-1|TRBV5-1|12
ASSLGGLINEQF
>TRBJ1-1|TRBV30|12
AWARTQKNTEAF
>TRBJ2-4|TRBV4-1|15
ASSQVGKGLAKNIQY
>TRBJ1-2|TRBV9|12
ASSVGTANYGYT
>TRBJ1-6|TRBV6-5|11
ASSPGSNSPLH
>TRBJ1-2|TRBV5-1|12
ASSSPGQFYGYT
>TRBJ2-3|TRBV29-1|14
SVDVLTGDVRDTQY
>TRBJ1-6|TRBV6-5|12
ASSYQVGNSPLH
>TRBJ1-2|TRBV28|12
ASSLGFSNYGYT
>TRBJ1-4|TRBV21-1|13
ASSKTRSTNEKLF
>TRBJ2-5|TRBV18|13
ASSPPARTQETQY